Listed below are T cell receptor beta chains from one sample, sequenced in a study of blood T cell repertoires in COVID-19. Measured with immunoSEQ multiplex PCR; TCRdb has only the in-frame clones, and not every one. The sample yields fewer than 30,000 clones, around 74% seen once. Material for sequencing was peripheral blood. The receptors here all came from a woman aged 70 to 79 with active or convalescent COVID-19. CDR3s include the opening cysteine and the closing phenylalanine or tryptophan. D genes are given only for firm matches. Size is stated for part of the rows, as once, few or many counts, or as a class when the clone is expanded.

d_call j_call v_call clone_size cdr3_aa cdr3_nt
- TRBJ2-1 TRBV6-2/TRBV6-3 - CASSYGTSYNEQFF TGTGCCAGCAGTTATGGCACCTCCTACAATGAGCAGTTCTTC
TRBD1 TRBJ2-3 TRBV4-3 - CASSQAGRGPGTDTQYF TGCGCCAGCAGCCAAGCAGGCAGGGGGCCCGGCACAGATACGCAGTATTTT
- TRBJ2-4 TRBV28 - CASSLSGPAGNIQYF TGTGCCAGCAGTTTATCGGGACCAGCGGGAAACATTCAGTACTTC
- TRBJ1-3 TRBV6-5 - CASSYSKIGNTIYF TGTGCCAGCAGTTATTCAAAAATTGGAAACACCATATATTTT
- TRBJ1-6 TRBV5-1 - CASSPGTNEGSPLHF TGCGCCAGCAGCCCGGGGACAAACGAGGGTTCACCCCTCCACTTT
- TRBJ1-1 TRBV30 - CAWTPGMNTEAFF TGTGCCTGGACCCCGGGGATGAACACTGAAGCTTTCTTT
- TRBJ1-6 TRBV6-5 once CASRPKRQNNSPLHF TGTGCCAGCAGACCGAAAAGACAGAATAATTCACCCCTCCACTTT
- TRBJ1-4 TRBV7-6 - CASKSGPLGEKLFF TGTGCCAGTAAATCAGGGCCCCTAGGTGAAAAACTGTTTTTT
- TRBJ2-1 TRBV5-4 - CASSFTAGRNNEQFF TGTGCCAGCAGCTTCACCGCGGGGAGAAACAATGAGCAGTTCTTC
- TRBJ2-1 TRBV11-2 - CASSLAGTGGQFF TGTGCCAGCAGCTTAGCCGGAACCGGGGGGCAGTTCTTC
- TRBJ1-2 TRBV20-1 - CSASRGLEANYGYTF TGCAGTGCTAGTAGGGGACTAGAAGCTAACTATGGCTACACCTTC
- TRBJ1-1 TRBV30 - CAWMRATNTEAFF TGTGCCTGGATGCGGGCAACGAACACTGAAGCTTTCTTT
TRBD2 TRBJ2-1 TRBV7-2 - CASSYGLAGRNEQFF TGTGCCAGCAGCTATGGACTAGCGGGACGGAATGAGCAGTTCTTC
- TRBJ2-7 TRBV19 - CASSIGRGDEQYF TGTGCCAGTAGTATAGGGCGGGGTGACGAGCAGTACTTC
- TRBJ2-3 TRBV5-6 - CASSLGRGGADTQYF TGTGCCAGCAGCTTGGGGAGGGGTGGCGCAGATACGCAGTATTTT
TRBD2 TRBJ2-7 TRBV27 - CASSFKVGTSFLYEQYF TGTGCCAGCAGTTTTAAAGTGGGGACTAGCTTTCTTTACGAGCAGTACTTC
TRBD2 TRBJ2-1 TRBV7-6 - CASSPGLAGNLGEQFF TGTGCCAGCAGCCCGGGACTAGCGGGTAATCTGGGTGAGCAGTTCTTC
TRBD2 TRBJ2-7 TRBV6-2/TRBV6-3 - CASSLAGGPGGEQYF TGTGCCAGCAGTTTAGCGGGGGGGCCTGGCGGCGAGCAGTACTTC
TRBD1 TRBJ1-6 TRBV30 - CAWSTGTGGNSPLHF TGTGCCTGGAGTACCGGGACAGGGGGAAATTCACCCCTCCACTTT
- TRBJ2-3 TRBV5-1 once CASSYQGSTDTQYF TGCGCCAGCAGCTACCAGGGCTCTACAGATACGCAGTATTTT
- TRBJ1-2 TRBV28 - CASSFPPAGYGYTF TGTGCCAGCAGTTTCCCCCCCGCCGGCTATGGCTACACCTTC
- TRBJ2-4 TRBV28 - CASRQEKQLAKNIQYF TGTGCCAGCCGACAGGAAAAACAACTAGCCAAAAACATTCAGTACTTC
- TRBJ1-1 TRBV2 - CASRETVGNTEAFF TGTGCCAGCAGAGAGACAGTAGGGAACACTGAAGCTTTCTTT
- TRBJ1-2 TRBV2 - CASSLSYGYTF TGTGCCAGCAGTCTGAGCTATGGCTACACCTTC
- TRBJ1-2 TRBV11-2 few CASTPTGRDGYTF TGTGCCAGCACGCCAACAGGGAGGGATGGCTACACCTTC
- TRBJ2-7 TRBV4-2 - CASSQDGYEQYF TGTGCCAGCAGCCAAGACGGGTACGAGCAGTACTTC
TRBD1 TRBJ1-2 TRBV10-2 few CASSGSQGALYGYTF TGCGCCAGCAGTGGTTCTCAGGGGGCACTGTATGGCTACACCTTC
TRBD1 TRBJ2-4 TRBV28 - CASSTARTGGAGNIQYF TGTGCCAGCAGTACGGCGCGGACAGGGGGCGCGGGAAACATTCAGTACTTC
- TRBJ2-1 TRBV3-1/TRBV3-2 - CASSQETRAGAFF TGTGCCAGCAGCCAGGAGACTAGGGCCGGGGCGTTCTTC
TRBD2 TRBJ2-1 TRBV27 - CASKMAGAYNEQFF TGTGCCAGCAAGATGGCGGGAGCCTACAATGAGCAGTTCTTC
- TRBJ2-7 TRBV7-2 - CASSLVTDEQYF TGTGCCAGCAGCTTAGTTACAGACGAGCAGTACTTC
TRBD1 TRBJ2-1 TRBV14 - CASSQLGQASYNEQFF TGTGCCAGCAGCCAATTGGGACAGGCCTCCTACAATGAGCAGTTCTTC
- TRBJ2-1 TRBV19 - CASSIVRDISYNEQFF TGTGCCAGTAGTATTGTCCGGGACATCTCCTACAATGAGCAGTTCTTC
TRBD2 TRBJ2-2 TRBV19 - CASSASGRTGELFF TGTGCCAGTAGTGCTAGCGGGCGGACCGGGGAGCTGTTTTTT
TRBD1 TRBJ2-1 TRBV5-1 - CASSSQGSHNEQFF TGCGCCAGCAGCTCACAGGGGTCCCACAATGAGCAGTTCTTC
- TRBJ1-2 TRBV5-6 - CASSLASGSGYTF TGTGCCAGCAGCTTGGCCAGCGGGTCTGGCTACACCTTC
- TRBJ1-1 TRBV30 - CAWSDGQREAFF TGTGCCTGGAGTGATGGACAGCGGGAAGCTTTCTTT
- TRBJ1-5 TRBV6-1 - CASSPGWGNQPQHF TGTGCCAGCAGTCCGGGGTGGGGCAATCAGCCCCAGCATTTT
- TRBJ1-6 TRBV6-5 - CASSYSVSWRPLHF TGTGCCAGCAGTTACTCGGTTTCCTGGCGGCCCCTCCACTTT
- TRBJ1-1 TRBV6-5 few CASSYSGGNTEAFF TGTGCCAGCAGTTACTCTGGCGGGAACACTGAAGCTTTCTTT
TRBD2 TRBJ2-7 TRBV28 - CASSLHSGRSYEQYF TGTGCCAGCAGTCTCCATAGCGGGAGATCCTACGAGCAGTACTTC
- TRBJ2-5 TRBV28 once CASSPPGDQGGTQYF TGTGCCAGCAGTCCCCCGGGGGACCAGGGGGGGACCCAGTACTTC
TRBD1 TRBJ2-2 TRBV7-8 - CASSQSRQGVNTGELFF TGTGCCAGCAGCCAATCACGACAGGGGGTGAACACCGGGGAGCTGTTTTTT
- TRBJ1-3 TRBV29-1 - CSVRQGSGNTIYF TGCAGCGTTCGGCAGGGATCTGGAAACACCATATATTTT